Following are 18 T cell receptor beta chains from one sample sequenced in a study of blood T cell repertoires in COVID-19. Profiling relied on immunoSEQ multiplex PCR, and the TCRdb table lists in-frame clones only, not all of them. The table lists under 200,000 clones, 65% to 90% of them singletons. The sequencing sample was made of peripheral blood. The receptors here all came from a man aged 55 to 69 with acute or convalescent COVID-19.

The chain is built from TRBV19 and TRBJ1-3, with 7 positions matching TRBD1. Germline V lookup: CDR1 LNHDA, CDR2 SQIVND (reference sequence). The V and J ends lost 5 bases and 2 bases, in that order; junction bases with no gene match: 6. This CDR3 has 15 residues. The CDR3 sequence: CASSQTGAAGNTIYF. The CDR3 DNA reads as TGTGCCAGTAGTCAAACAGGGGCGGCTGGAAACACCATATATTTT. The full variable domain, rest sourced from reference TRBV19 and TRBJ1-3, is DGGITQSPKYLFRKEGQNVTLSCEQNLNHDAMYWYRQDPGQGLRLIYYSQIVNDFQKGDIAEGYSVSREKKESFPLTVTSAQKNPTAFYLCASSQTGAAGNTIYFGEGSWLTVV.

The J gene is TRBJ2-7, the V gene TRBV28; D might be TRBD2 (6 bases). Germline V gives CDR1 MDHEN, CDR2 SYDVKM. This CDR3 is 12 amino acids long. V gave up 6 bases and J gave up 3 bases, with 9 bases separating them. DNA for the CDR3: TGTGCCAGCAGCGGGGGTGGCTACGAGCAGTACTTC. It specifies CASSGGGYEQYF. Supplemented by reference TRBV28 and TRBJ2-7, the full variable domain reads DVKVTQSSRYLVKRTGEKVFLECVQDMDHENMFWYRQDPGLGLRLIYFSYDVKMKEKGDIPEGYSVSREKKERFSLILESASTNQTSMYLCASSGGGYEQYFGPGTRLTVT.

The chain carries TRBV29-1 and TRBJ1-5; weak D call: TRBD1 (5 bases). Between the trimmed V and J ends, which lost 7 bases and 2 bases, there was a span of 18 bases. In germline, CDR1 is SQVTM, CDR2 ANQGSEA. The CDR3 loop spans 15 amino acids. CDR3 protein: CSASGGGSGNQPQHF. CDR3 nucleotides: TGCAGCGCCTCCGGGGGGGGATCGGGCAATCAGCCCCAGCATTTT. The complete variable domain, with remaining parts taken from reference TRBV29-1 and TRBJ1-5, reads SAVISQKPSRDICQRGTSLTIQCQVDSQVTMMFWYRQQPGQSLTLIATANQGSEATYESGFVIDKFPISRPNLTFSTLTVSNMSPEDSSIYLCSASGGGSGNQPQHFGDGTRLSIL.

The rearrangement uses TRBV2 and TRBJ2-7; no clear D. V lost 2 bases and J lost 2, with 4 bases in between. Germline V gives CDR1 SNHLY, CDR2 FYNNEI. This CDR3 contains 12 residues. The CDR3 loop reads CASSEPAYEQYF. The CDR3 DNA follows: TGTGCCAGCAGTGAACCAGCCTACGAGCAGTACTTC.

The rearrangement joins TRBV18 to TRBJ2-2; 7 bases are shared with TRBD1. The CDR3 is made up of 15 amino acids. CDR1 and CDR2 (germline): KGHSH, LQKENI. Unmatched junction bases numbered 7, after V lost 3 bases and J lost 6 bases. Here the CDR3 reads CASSPTGQEPGELFF. In DNA form, the CDR3 reads TGTGCCAGCTCACCCACCGGACAGGAGCCCGGGGAGCTGTTTTTT.

This clone was counted only a few times. J is TRBJ2-1 and V is TRBV10-3; D possibly corresponds to TRBD1 (5 bases). From germline, CDR1 is ENHRY and CDR2 SYGVKD. The length of the CDR3 is 14 residues. The ends were cut back, 2 bases at V and 3 bases at J, with 8 bases in the middle. The CDR3 sequence: CAISEGRVYNEQFF. CDR3 sequence (DNA): TGTGCCATCAGTGAGGGCAGGGTCTACAATGAGCAGTTCTTC.

The chain uses TRBV7-9 and TRBJ1-1; possibly TRBD1 for D (5 bases). The CDR3 covers 14 residues. V lost 2 bases to trimming and J lost 1 base, with 8 bases between them. Per the germline V gene, CDR1 is SEHNR and CDR2 is FQNEAQ (reference sequence). The CDR3 nucleotides read TGTGCCAGCAGCTTAAAGGGGCAGAACACTGAAGCTTTCTTT. Translation: CASSLKGQNTEAFF. The full variable domain, its missing parts supplied by reference TRBV7-9 and TRBJ1-1, is DTGVSQNPRHKITKRGQNVTFRCDPISEHNRLYWYRQTLGQGPEFLTYFQNEAQLEKSRLLSDRFSAERPKGSFSTLEIQRTEQGDSAMYLCASSLKGQNTEAFFGQGTRLTVV.

V is TRBV14 and J is TRBJ2-5; TRBD2 matches 10 bases. The trim removed 1 base at V and 2 bases at J, leaving 13 bases unmatched. Germline CDR1 is SGHDN and CDR2 is FVKESK. This CDR3 has 19 amino acids. The CDR3 DNA follows: TGTGCCAGCAGCCAAGGGATTCGGCTAGCGGGAGTGCGGCAAGAGACCCAGTACTTC. This sequence encodes CASSQGIRLAGVRQETQYF.

The chain combines TRBV5-8 with TRBJ2-5; 10 nucleotides match TRBD1. Germline lookup yields CDR1 SGHTS and CDR2 YDEGEE. The CDR3 is made up of 15 amino acids. Trimming cost V 5 bases and J 5 bases; bases outside gene matches: 9. This CDR3 reads CASSRGTGDSETQYF. CDR3 DNA sequence: TGTGCCAGCAGTAGGGGGACAGGGGATTCGGAGACCCAGTACTTC.

This rearrangement joins TRBV28 to TRBJ2-3, with a weak D call TRBD2 (5 bases). With 7 bases removed from V and 0 bases from J, the gap between germline ends came to 8 bases. The CDR3 contains 13 residues. Per the germline V gene, CDR1 is MDHEN and CDR2 is SYDVKM. The CDR3 coding sequence is TGTGCCAGCACAGCGGTTAGCACAGATACGCAGTATTTT. It is translated as CASTAVSTDTQYF. The full variable domain, its missing parts supplied by reference TRBV28 and TRBJ2-3, is DVKVTQSSRYLVKRTGEKVFLECVQDMDHENMFWYRQDPGLGLRLIYFSYDVKMKEKGDIPEGYSVSREKKERFSLILESASTNQTSMYLCASTAVSTDTQYFGPGTRLTVL.

The gene calls are TRBV30 and TRBJ2-1; D gene uncertain. V was shortened by 0 bases and J by 6 bases, with 18 bases between the two germline ends. Germline loops: CDR1 GTSNPN, CDR2 SVGIG (reference sequence). This CDR3 region has 16 residues. As DNA, the CDR3 is TGTGCCTGGAGTGTCGAACTTTTAGTCGAACCCAATGAGCAGTTCTTC. As protein: CAWSVELLVEPNEQFF.

The V and J genes are TRBV4-1 and TRBJ2-7, with D possibly being TRBD2 (6 bases). This CDR3 spans 15 amino acids. The germline V and J ends were trimmed by 3 bases and 6 bases, with 18 bases remaining between them. Germline CDR1 MGHRA, CDR2 YSYEKL. The CDR3 nucleotides read TGCGCCAGCAGCCACCCCCATTTGGAGGGCCTCGAGCAGTACTTC. Translating gives CASSHPHLEGLEQYF.

The gene calls are TRBV2 and TRBJ2-2; 8 nucleotides align to TRBD1. The ends lost 6 bases at V and 0 bases at J; junction bases unmatched: 0. The CDR3 contains 14 residues. From germline, CDR1 is SNHLY and CDR2 FYNNEI. In DNA form, the CDR3 reads TGTGCCAGCAGGGACAGGGCGAACACCGGGGAGCTGTTTTTT. Its protein is CASRDRANTGELFF.

This clone has a count of ten or more. The chain is built from TRBV30 and TRBJ1-1; the match to TRBD1 covers 8 bases. CDR1 GTSNPN and CDR2 SVGIG come from the germline V gene (reference sequence). The CDR3 spans 15 residues. With 1 base clipped from V and 4 bases from J, the junction kept 8 bases outside the gene matches. This CDR3 is CAWSDPTGVPTEAFF. In nucleotides, the CDR3 is TGTGCCTGGAGTGACCCGACAGGGGTGCCCACTGAAGCTTTCTTT.

The chain combines TRBV14 with TRBJ2-2, with 11 bases that match TRBD2. V shed 4 bases and J 7 bases; nucleotides not matched to a gene: 11. The CDR3 is 17 amino acids. Per germline, CDR1 SGHDN and CDR2 FVKESK. CDR3 nucleotide sequence: TGTGCCAGCAGCCCGCAGGGTAGCGGGAGGGCCAGCGGGGAGCTGTTTTTT. This gives the protein CASSPQGSGRASGELFF.

The rearrangement uses TRBV2 and TRBJ1-2; possible D gene TRBD1, 5 bases. Germline V lookup: CDR1 SNHLY, CDR2 FYNNEI. The CDR3 has 14 residues. V was clipped by 2 bases and J by 4 bases, with 11 bases between them. The CDR3 spells CASSERGFGYGYTF. CDR3 in DNA: TGTGCCAGCAGTGAAAGGGGTTTTGGCTATGGCTACACCTTC.

The chain carries TRBV3-1 (or the pseudogene TRBV3-2) and TRBJ1-1; 8 positions agree with TRBD1. Germline CDR1 is LGHDT and CDR2 is YNNKEL (reference sequence). The V segment lost 2 bases and the J segment 2 bases; nucleotides outside the gene matches: 7. CDR3 length: 16 residues. The CDR3 sequence: CASSQTQQGANTEAFF. CDR3 in DNA: TGTGCCAGCAGCCAAACCCAGCAGGGGGCCAACACTGAAGCTTTCTTT.

This clone was detected only a few times. This chain uses TRBV5-1 with TRBJ2-7, with D possibly matching TRBD1 (6 bases). The CDR3 totals 14 residues. The germline V gene has CDR1 SGHRS and CDR2 YFSETQ. V was shortened by 4 bases and J by 1 base, with 12 bases between the two germline ends. As DNA, the CDR3 is TGCGCCAGCAGCACCACAGGGTCTTCCTACGAGCAGTACTTC. Amino acids: CASSTTGSSYEQYF.